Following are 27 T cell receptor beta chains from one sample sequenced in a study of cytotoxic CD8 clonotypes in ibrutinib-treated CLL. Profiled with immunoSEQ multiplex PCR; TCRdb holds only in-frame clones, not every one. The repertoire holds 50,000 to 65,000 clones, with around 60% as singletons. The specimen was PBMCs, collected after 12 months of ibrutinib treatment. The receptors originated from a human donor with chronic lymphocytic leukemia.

CDR3 coding DNA: TGTGCCAGCAGCGTAGTGGGAGCGAACAGCTATGGCTACACCTTC. Translating gives CASSVVGANSYGYTF. The genes are TRBV9 and TRBJ1-2; no reliable D call. CDR3 length equals 15 residues. Germline CDR1 reads SGDLS; CDR2 reads YYNGEE. V was shortened by 0 bases and J by 4 bases, with 13 bases between the two germline ends.

This CDR3 reads CASSLGSGPVFNSPLHF. CDR3 coding DNA: TGTGCCAGCAGCTTAGGCTCAGGGCCCGTATTTAATTCACCCCTCCACTTT. The gene calls are TRBV7-8 and TRBJ1-6; D is possibly TRBD1 (5 bases). The CDR3 length is 17 residues. Germline CDR1 and CDR2: SGHVS and FQNEAQ. The V gene lost 1 base and the J gene lost 6 bases, with 16 bases spanning the gap.

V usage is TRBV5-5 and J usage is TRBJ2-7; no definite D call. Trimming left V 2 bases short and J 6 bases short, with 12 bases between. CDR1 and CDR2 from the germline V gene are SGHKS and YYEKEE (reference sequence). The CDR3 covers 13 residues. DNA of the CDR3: TGTGCCAGCAGCTTTAGGGTCGACGGCGAGCAGTACTTC. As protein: CASSFRVDGEQYF.

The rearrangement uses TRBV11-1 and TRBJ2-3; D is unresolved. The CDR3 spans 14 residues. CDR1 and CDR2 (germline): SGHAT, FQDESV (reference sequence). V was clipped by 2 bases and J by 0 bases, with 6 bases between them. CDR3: CASSLWESTDTQYF. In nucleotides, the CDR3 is TGTGCCAGCAGCTTATGGGAAAGCACAGATACGCAGTATTTT.

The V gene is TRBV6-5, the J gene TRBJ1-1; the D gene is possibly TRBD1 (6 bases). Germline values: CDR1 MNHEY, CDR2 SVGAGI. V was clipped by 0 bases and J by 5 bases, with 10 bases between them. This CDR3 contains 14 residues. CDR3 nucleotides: TGTGCCAGCAGTTACTCGAGGGGGAGGACTGAAGCTTTCTTT. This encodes CASSYSRGRTEAFF.

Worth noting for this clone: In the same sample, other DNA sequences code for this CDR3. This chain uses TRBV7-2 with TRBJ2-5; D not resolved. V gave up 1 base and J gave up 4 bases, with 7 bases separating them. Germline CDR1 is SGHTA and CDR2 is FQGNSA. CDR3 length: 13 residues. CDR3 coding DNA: TGTGCCAGCAGCTTAGGCGGCAGAGAGACCCAGTACTTC. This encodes CASSLGGRETQYF. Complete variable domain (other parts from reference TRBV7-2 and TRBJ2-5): GAGVSQSPSNKVTEKGKDVELRCDPISGHTALYWYRQSLGQGLEFLIYFQGNSAPDKSGLPSDRFSAERTGGSVSTLTIQRTQQEDSAVYLCASSLGGRETQYFGPGTRLLVL.

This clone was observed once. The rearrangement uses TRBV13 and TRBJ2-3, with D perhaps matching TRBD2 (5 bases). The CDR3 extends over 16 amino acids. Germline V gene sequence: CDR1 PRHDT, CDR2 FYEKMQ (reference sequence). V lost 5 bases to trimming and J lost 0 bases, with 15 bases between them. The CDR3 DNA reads TGTGCCAGCAGCCCCCGGACTGCCTATAGCACAGATACGCAGTATTTT. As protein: CASSPRTAYSTDTQYF. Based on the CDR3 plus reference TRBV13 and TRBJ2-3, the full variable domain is AAGVIQSPRHLIKEKRETATLKCYPIPRHDTVYWYQQGPGQDPQFLISFYEKMQSDKGSIPDRFSAQQFSDYHSELNMSSLELGDSALYFCASSPRTAYSTDTQYFGPGTRLTVL.

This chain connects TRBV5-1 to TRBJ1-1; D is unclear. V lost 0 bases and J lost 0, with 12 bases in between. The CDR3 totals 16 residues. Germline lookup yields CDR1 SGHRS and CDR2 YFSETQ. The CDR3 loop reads CASSLGPERMNTEAFF. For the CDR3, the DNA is TGCGCCAGCAGCTTGGGCCCAGAACGAATGAACACTGAAGCTTTCTTT.

The CDR3 reads CASSPRGGVGDNEQFF. CDR3 DNA sequence: TGTGCCAGCTCACCGCGGGGCGGGGTCGGGGACAATGAGCAGTTCTTC. The chain employs TRBV18 and TRBJ2-1; a possible D gene is TRBD2 (6 bases). This CDR3 region has 16 residues. V gave up 3 bases and J gave up 5 bases, with 17 bases separating them. CDR1 is KGHSH and CDR2 is LQKENI in the germline V gene.

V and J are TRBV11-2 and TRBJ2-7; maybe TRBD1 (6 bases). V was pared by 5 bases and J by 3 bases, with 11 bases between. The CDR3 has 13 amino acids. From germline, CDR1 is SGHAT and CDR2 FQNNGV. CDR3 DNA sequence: TGTGCCAGCAGCCGACAGGCAAACTACGAGCAGTACTTC. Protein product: CASSRQANYEQYF.

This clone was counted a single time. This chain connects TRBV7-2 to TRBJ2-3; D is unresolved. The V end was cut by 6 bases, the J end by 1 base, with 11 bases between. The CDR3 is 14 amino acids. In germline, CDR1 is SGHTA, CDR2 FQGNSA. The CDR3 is CASRPRLGTDTQYF. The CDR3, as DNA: TGTGCCAGCAGACCCAGACTCGGCACAGATACGCAGTATTTT.

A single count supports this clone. The CDR3 region has the DNA TGTGCCAGCAGTCGACCGTCGACAGGGGGCGCGGGGGGCTACACCTTC. Its protein product is CASSRPSTGGAGGYTF. This chain connects TRBV25-1 to TRBJ1-2; 10 nucleotides align to TRBD1. This CDR3 region has 16 residues. Germline CDR1 and CDR2: MGHDK and SYGVNS. Trimming took 5 bases from V and 8 from J; bases not matched to a gene: 14.

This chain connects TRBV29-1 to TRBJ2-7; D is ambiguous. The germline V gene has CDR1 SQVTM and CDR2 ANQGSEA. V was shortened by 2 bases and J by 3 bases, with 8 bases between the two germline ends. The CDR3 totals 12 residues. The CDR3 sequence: CSVELAGYEQYF. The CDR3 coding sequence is TGCAGCGTTGAACTGGCAGGCTACGAGCAGTACTTC.

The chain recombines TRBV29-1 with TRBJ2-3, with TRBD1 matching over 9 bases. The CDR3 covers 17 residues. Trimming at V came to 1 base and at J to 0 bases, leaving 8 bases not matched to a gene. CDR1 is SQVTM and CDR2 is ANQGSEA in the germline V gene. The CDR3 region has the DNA TGCAGCGTTGAAGGGACAGGGGCTTCCCCCAGCACAGATACGCAGTATTTT. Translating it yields CSVEGTGASPSTDTQYF.

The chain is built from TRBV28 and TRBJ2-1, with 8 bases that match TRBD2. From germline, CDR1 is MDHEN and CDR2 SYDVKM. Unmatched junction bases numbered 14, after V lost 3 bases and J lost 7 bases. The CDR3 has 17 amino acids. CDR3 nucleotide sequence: TGTGCCAGCAGTTTCACCCTTACCGGGAGGGCCAGGAATGAGCAGTTCTTC. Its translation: CASSFTLTGRARNEQFF.

Here the CDR3 reads CASSLPGAPEQYV. CDR3 bases: TGTGCCAGCTCACTCCCCGGGGCACCCGAGCAGTACGTC. This chain uses TRBV18 with TRBJ2-7; D tentatively reads TRBD1 or TRBD2 (5 bases each). With 4 bases removed from V and 6 bases from J, the gap between germline ends came to 13 bases. Germline-derived CDR1 and CDR2 are KGHSH and LQKENI. The CDR3 loop spans 13 amino acids.

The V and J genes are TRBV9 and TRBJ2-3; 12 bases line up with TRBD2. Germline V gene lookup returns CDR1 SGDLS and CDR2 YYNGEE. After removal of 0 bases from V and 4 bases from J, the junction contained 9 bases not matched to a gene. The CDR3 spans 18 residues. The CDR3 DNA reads TGTGCCAGCAGCGTAGCTCCCCAGGCTAGCGGGAGGGCAGATACGCAGTATTTT. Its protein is CASSVAPQASGRADTQYF.

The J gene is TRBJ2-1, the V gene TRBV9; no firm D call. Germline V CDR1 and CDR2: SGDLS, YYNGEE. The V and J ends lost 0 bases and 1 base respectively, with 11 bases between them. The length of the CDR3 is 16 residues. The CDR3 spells CASSVEGLLSYNEQFF. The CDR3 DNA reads TGTGCCAGCAGCGTAGAAGGTCTTCTTTCCTACAATGAGCAGTTCTTC.

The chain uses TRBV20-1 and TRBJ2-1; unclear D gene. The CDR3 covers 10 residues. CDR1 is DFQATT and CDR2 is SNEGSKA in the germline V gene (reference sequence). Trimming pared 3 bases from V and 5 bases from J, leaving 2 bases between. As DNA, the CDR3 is TGCAGTGCTAGTAACAATGAGCAGTTCTTC. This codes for CSASNNEQFF.

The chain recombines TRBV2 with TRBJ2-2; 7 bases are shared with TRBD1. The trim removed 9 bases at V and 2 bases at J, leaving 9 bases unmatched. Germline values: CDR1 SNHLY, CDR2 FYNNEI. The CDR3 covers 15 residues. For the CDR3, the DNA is TGTGCCAGACAAGACAGGGTTCTTAACACCGGGGAGCTGTTTTTT. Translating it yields CARQDRVLNTGELFF. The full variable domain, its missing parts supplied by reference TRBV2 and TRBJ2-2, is EPEVTQTPSHQVTQMGQEVILRCVPISNHLYFYWYRQILGQKVEFLVSFYNNEISEKSEIFDDQFSVERPDGSNFTLKIRSTKLEDSAMYFCARQDRVLNTGELFFGEGSRLTVL.

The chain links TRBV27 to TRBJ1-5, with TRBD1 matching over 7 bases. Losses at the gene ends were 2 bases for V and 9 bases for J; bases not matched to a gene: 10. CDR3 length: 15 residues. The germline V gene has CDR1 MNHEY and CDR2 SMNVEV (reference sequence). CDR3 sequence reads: CASSLRVGGAGPQHF. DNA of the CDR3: TGTGCCAGCAGTTTAAGGGTAGGGGGCGCGGGGCCCCAGCATTTT.

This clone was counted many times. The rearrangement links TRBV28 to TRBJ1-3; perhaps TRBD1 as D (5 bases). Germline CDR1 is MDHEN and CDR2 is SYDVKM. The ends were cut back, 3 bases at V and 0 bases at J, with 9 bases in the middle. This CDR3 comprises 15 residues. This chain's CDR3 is CASSLPGPSGNTIYF. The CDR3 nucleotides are TGTGCCAGCAGTTTGCCAGGGCCCTCTGGAAACACCATATATTTT.

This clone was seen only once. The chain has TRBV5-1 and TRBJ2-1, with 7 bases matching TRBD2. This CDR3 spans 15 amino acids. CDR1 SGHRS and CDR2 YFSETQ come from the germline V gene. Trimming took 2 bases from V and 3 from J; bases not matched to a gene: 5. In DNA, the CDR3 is TGCGCCAGCAGCTTTTTGGCGGGGGTCTACAATGAGCAGTTCTTC. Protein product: CASSFLAGVYNEQFF.

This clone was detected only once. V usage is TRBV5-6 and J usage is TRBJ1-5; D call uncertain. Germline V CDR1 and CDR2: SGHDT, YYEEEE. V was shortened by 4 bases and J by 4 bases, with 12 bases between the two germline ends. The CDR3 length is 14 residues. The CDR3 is CASSRYSTNQPQHF. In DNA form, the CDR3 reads TGTGCCAGCAGCCGGTACAGTACTAATCAGCCCCAGCATTTT.

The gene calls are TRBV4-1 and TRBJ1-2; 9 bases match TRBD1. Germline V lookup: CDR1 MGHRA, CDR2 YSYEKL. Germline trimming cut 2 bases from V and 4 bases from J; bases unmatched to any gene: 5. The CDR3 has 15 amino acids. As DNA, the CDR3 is TGCGCCAGCAGCCAACCGGGACAGGGTTTCTATGGCTACACCTTC. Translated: CASSQPGQGFYGYTF.

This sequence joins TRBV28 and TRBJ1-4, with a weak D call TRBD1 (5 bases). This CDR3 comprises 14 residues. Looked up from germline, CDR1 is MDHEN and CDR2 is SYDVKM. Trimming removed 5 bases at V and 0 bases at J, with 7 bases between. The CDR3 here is CASSGGATNEKLFF. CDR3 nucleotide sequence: TGTGCCAGCAGTGGGGGGGCAACTAATGAAAAACTGTTTTTT.

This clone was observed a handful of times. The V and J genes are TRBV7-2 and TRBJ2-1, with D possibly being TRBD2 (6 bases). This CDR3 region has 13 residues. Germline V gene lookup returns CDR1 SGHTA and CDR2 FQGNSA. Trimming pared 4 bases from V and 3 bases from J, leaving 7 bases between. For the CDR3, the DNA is TGTGCCAGCAGCTCGGGACTCTACAATGAGCAGTTCTTC. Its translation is CASSSGLYNEQFF.